This TCR beta chain was captured by sequencing in a study of blood T cell repertoires in COVID-19. In the original processing: Reference gene primer amplification in the assay estimated nucleated cell counts. Method: immunoSEQ multiplex PCR; TCRdb's copy keeps in-frame clones and lacks some. For V, J and clone size, that table is used; D and trimming come from the DNA. The sample holds over 150,000 clones; under 85% are singletons and the top ten take under 10%. CDR1 is SQVTM, CDR2 ANQGSEA, per germline. Germline trimming cut 6 bases from V and 0 bases from J; bases unmatched to any gene: 4. This CDR3 spans 13 amino acids.

Sequences were obtained from peripheral blood. The origin of this receptor is a woman in her 70s with COVID-19, enrolled during active disease. The V gene is TRBV29-1, the J gene TRBJ1-1; 7 bases match TRBD1. CDR3 in amino acids: CSVAGQMNTEAFF. The CDR3 DNA sequence: TGCAGCGTGGCGGGACAGATGAACACTGAAGCTTTCTTT.